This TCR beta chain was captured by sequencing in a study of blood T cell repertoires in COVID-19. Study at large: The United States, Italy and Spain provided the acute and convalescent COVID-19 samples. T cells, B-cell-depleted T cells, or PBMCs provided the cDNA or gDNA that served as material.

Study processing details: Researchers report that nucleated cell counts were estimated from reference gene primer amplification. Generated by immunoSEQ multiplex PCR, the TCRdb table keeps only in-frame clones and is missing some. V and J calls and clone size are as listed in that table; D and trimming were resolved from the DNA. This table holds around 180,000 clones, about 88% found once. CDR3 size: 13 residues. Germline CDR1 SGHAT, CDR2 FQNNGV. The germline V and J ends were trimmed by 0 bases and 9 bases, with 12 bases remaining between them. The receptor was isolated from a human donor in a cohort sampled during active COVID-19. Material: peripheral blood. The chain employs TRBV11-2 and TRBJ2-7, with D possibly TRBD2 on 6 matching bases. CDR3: CASSLESTSRQYF. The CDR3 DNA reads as TGTGCCAGCAGCTTAGAGTCGACTAGTCGGCAGTACTTC. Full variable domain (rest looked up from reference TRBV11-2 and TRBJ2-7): EAGVAQSPRYKIIEKRQSVAFWCNPISGHATLYWYQQILGQGPKLLIQFQNNGVVDDSQLPKDRFSAERLKGVDSTLKIQPAKLEDSAVYLCASSLESTSRQYFGPGTRLTVT.